This T cell receptor beta chain was sequenced for a study of Tregs in tolerant kidney transplant recipients. Study-wide results and limits: This study did not directly address biological reproducibility. Findings come from small patient numbers and require larger validation.

Recipients received nonmyeloablative bone marrow transplants from related graft donors, with transient mixed chimerism. CD4+CD25+CD127- Tregs, CD4+CD25- non-Tregs, CD4 and CD8 cells were sorted. Some clones are missing from TCRdb's copy, which holds only in-frame ones; the method was immunoSEQ multiplex PCR. Among 84,000 or so clones, over 85% were seen once, and the ten largest hold about 1.5%. The germline V gene encodes CDR1 SEHNR and CDR2 FQNEAQ (reference sequence). The CDR3 length is 14 residues. V gave up 3 bases and J gave up 6 bases; unmatched junction bases: 3. With regard to this clone: What it recognizes is unknown.

This material consisted of CD4+ T cells from blood (PBMCs), taken 12 months after the transplant. This rearrangement joins TRBV7-9 to TRBJ2-3, with 10 bases lining up with TRBD2. The receptor was derived from a human patient who received a combined kidney and bone marrow transplant. Part of the T cells may come from the graft donor. The CDR3 nucleotides are TGTGCCAGCAGCTTTCTAGCGGGGGCCGATACGCAGTATTTT. Amino acids: CASSFLAGADTQYF.